These 6 T cell receptor beta chains were all obtained from the same sample, sequenced in a study of T cells in Graves' hyperthyroidism and ophthalmopathy. TCR beta CDR3 sequences were amplified from RNA transcripts. In the first-round RT-PCR of the TCR CDR3, the HTBI primer set was used. Using its own MiXCR run on the multiplex PCR reads, TCRdb lists one record per CDR3 protein. The table includes about 610,000 distinct CDR3 sequences, 14% to 15% detected once. The material sequenced was blood. Source of these receptors: a woman aged 40 to 50 with Graves' ophthalmopathy.

This clonotype has a count of ten or more. The CDR3 coding sequence is TGTGCCAGCAGCTTAGGGGGAGACGGAAACACCATATATTTT. This sequence encodes CASSLGGDGNTIYF. The chain is built from TRBV7-2 and TRBJ1-3; no definite D call. The V end lost 1 base, the J end lost 4 bases, and 8 bases lay between the germline ends. The CDR3 is 14 amino acids. Germline assignment: CDR1 SGHTA and CDR2 FQGNSA.

This clonotype was seen only a few times. This sequence joins TRBV19 and TRBJ2-7, with 9 bases matching TRBD1. This CDR3 is built from 16 residues. Losses at the gene ends were 1 base for V and 4 bases for J; bases not matched to a gene: 8. Germline loops: CDR1 LNHDA, CDR2 SQIVND (reference sequence). The CDR3 DNA reads as TGTGCCAGTAGTATAGGCGACGGGACAGGGTTTTACGAGCAGTACTTC. Amino acid sequence: CASSIGDGTGFYEQYF.

At least ten counts were recorded for this clonotype. The V call is TRBV7-2, the J call TRBJ2-5; 7 bases match TRBD1. CDR1 and CDR2 (germline): SGHTA, FQGNSA. The CDR3 loop spans 13 amino acids. V lost 5 bases to trimming and J lost 7 bases; unmatched junction nucleotides: 7. The CDR3 protein is CASSGDSLRTQYF. The DNA of the CDR3 is TGTGCCAGCAGCGGGGACAGCTTAAGGACCCAGTACTTC.

This clonotype showed up many times. The chain recombines TRBV19 with TRBJ1-1; D perhaps matches TRBD1 (5 bases). This CDR3 has 15 amino acids. Trimming shortened V by 7 bases and J by 2 bases, and 17 bases separated the two germline ends. Germline V gives CDR1 LNHDA, CDR2 SQIVND (reference sequence). The CDR3 DNA reads TGTGCCAGTACCCTAGGGGTGGGGCGAAACACTGAAGCTTTCTTT. Residues: CASTLGVGRNTEAFF.

V and J are TRBV2 and TRBJ2-3, with D tentatively TRBD1 (5 bases). The germline CDR1 and CDR2 sequences are SNHLY and FYNNEI. Trimming left V 4 bases short and J 0 bases short, with 8 bases between. The CDR3 runs 14 residues. This CDR3 is CASSVGVSTDTQYF. In nucleotides, the CDR3 is TGTGCCAGCAGTGTAGGGGTTAGCACAGATACGCAGTATTTT.

This rearrangement joins TRBV29-1 to TRBJ2-7; 10 positions agree with TRBD2. J gave up 5 bases and V 2 bases, and 3 bases lay outside the gene matches. Germline V gene data show CDR1 as SQVTM and CDR2 as ANQGSEA. The CDR3 sequence is 13 residues long. The CDR3 region is CSVELAGVNEQYF. The CDR3 nucleotides are TGCAGCGTTGAACTAGCGGGAGTTAACGAGCAGTACTTC.